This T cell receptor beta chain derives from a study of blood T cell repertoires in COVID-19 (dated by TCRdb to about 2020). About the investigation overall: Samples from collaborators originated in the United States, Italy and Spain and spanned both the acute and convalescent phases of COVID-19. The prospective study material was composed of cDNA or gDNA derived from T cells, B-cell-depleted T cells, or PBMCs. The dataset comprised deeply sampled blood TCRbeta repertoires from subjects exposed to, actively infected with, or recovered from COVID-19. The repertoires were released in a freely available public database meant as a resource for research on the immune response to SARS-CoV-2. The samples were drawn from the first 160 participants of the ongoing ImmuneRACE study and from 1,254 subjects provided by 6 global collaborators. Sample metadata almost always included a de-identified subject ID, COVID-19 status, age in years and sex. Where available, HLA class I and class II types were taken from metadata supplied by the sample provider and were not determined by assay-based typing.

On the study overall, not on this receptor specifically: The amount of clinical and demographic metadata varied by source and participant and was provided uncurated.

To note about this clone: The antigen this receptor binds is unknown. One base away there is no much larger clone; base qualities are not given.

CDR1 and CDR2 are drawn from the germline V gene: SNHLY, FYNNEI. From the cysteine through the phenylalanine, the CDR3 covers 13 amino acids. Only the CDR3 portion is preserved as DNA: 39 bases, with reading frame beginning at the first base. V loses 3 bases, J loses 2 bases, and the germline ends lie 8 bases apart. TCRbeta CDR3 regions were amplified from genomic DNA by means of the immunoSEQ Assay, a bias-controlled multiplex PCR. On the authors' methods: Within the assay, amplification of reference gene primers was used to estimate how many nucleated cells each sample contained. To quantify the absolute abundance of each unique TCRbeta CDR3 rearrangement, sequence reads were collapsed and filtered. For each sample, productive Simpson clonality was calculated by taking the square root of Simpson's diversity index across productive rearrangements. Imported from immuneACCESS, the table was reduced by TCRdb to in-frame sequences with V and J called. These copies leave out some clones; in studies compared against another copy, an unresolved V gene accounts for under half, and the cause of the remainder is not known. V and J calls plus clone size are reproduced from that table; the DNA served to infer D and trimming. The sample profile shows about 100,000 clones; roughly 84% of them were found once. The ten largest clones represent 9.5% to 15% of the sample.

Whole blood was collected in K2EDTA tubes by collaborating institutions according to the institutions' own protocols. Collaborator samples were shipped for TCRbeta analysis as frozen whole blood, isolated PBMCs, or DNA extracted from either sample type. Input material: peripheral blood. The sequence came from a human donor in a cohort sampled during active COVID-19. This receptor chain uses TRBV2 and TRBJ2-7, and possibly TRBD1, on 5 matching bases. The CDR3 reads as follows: CASSDPGPYEQYF. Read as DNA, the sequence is TGTGCCAGCAGTGACCCAGGGCCCTACGAGCAGTACTTC.